The following is a TCR beta chain sequence with its context. Its antigen is as yet unknown. Trimming pared 4 bases from V and 0 bases from J, leaving 20 bases between. Germline-derived CDR1 and CDR2 are SGHDT and YYEEEE. The CDR3 has 17 residues. Assay used: immunoSEQ multiplex PCR; TCRdb lists only in-frame clones, some missing. The table shows some 86,000 clones, with around 94% occurring only once. This sample was included in a study of OX40 agonist ivuxolimab in advanced cancers. Study details: Ivuxolimab was delivered to patients intravenously every 2 weeks at doses spanning 0.01 to 10 mg/kg.

Whole-study results and caveats: Relative to CD4+, CD8+ T cells held more expanded clones on average.

The source material was CD4+ or CD8+ T cells sorted from blood, sampled in a trial of the OX40 agonist ivuxolimab. The clonotype originates from an adult with an advanced solid tumor such as melanoma, head and neck, liver or kidney cancer. This sequence joins TRBV5-6 and TRBJ2-7; perhaps TRBD2 as D (7 bases). The CDR3 nucleotides are TGTGCCAGCAGCCGGGGGGCAGGTCCGCTTTTCTCCTACGAGCAGTACTTC. This translates into CASSRGAGPLFSYEQYF.